One sample yielded the 24 T cell receptor beta chains listed below, sequenced in a study of human T cells and chemical hapten exposure. TCRdb reprocessed the RACE reads with MiXCR, giving one entry per CDR3 protein. Among around 380,000 distinct CDR3 sequences listed, around 4.8% were seen once. Noted time point: patch test 1, 2 weeks after DPC sensitization. Treatment noted: therapeutic diphenylcyclopropenone sensitization with weekly scalp DPC. The source material was whole blood, sampled in connection with sensitization to the hapten diphenylcyclopropenone (DPC). These receptors originate from a woman aged 45-65 years with alopecia areata. Some clones in this sample may be carry-over from other donors' samples.

This clonotype appeared many times. The chain employs TRBV7-9 and TRBJ2-7, with TRBD2 identical over 8 bases. Looked up from germline, CDR1 is SEHNR and CDR2 is FQNEAQ (reference sequence). The CDR3 consists of 15 residues. V lost 4 bases to trimming and J lost 2 bases; unmatched junction nucleotides: 7. The DNA for the CDR3 is TGTGCCAGCAGCTCCCCGGGGGGACTAGCCTACGAGCAGTACTTC. This sequence encodes CASSSPGGLAYEQYF.

The chain combines TRBV9 with TRBJ1-1; D uncertain. The ends were cut back, 1 base at V and 8 bases at J, with 12 bases in the middle. The CDR3 extends over 13 amino acids. Germline V CDR1 and CDR2: SGDLS, YYNGEE. CDR3 bases: TGTGCCAGCAGCGTAAAAGGGTCCACCGAAGCTTTCTTT. Translating gives CASSVKGSTEAFF.

The sample holds a few counts of this clonotype. The V and J genes are TRBV12-3 or TRBV12-4 and TRBJ2-2; 8 positions agree with TRBD1. The CDR3 totals 17 residues. The V gene end was trimmed by 0 bases and the J gene end by 1 base; junction bases not matched to a gene: 4. The CDR3 DNA sequence: TGTGCCAGCAGTTTAGCCGGGACAGGAAAGAACACCGGGGAGCTGTTTTTT. It is translated as CASSLAGTGKNTGELFF.

This clonotype was observed a handful of times. The CDR3 bases are TGCGCCAGCAGCCAAGATCGAGCGGGAGGGCCCTACGAGCAGTACTTC. Translating it yields CASSQDRAGGPYEQYF. V gene TRBV4-3 combines with J gene TRBJ2-7; 10 bases agree with TRBD2. Trimming removed 0 bases from V and 2 bases from J; junction bases left unmatched: 4. The CDR3 has 16 residues. Germline CDR1 is LGHNA and CDR2 is YSLEER.

J is TRBJ2-7 and V is TRBV28, with 7 bases matching TRBD2. The CDR3 is made up of 17 amino acids. Trimming removed 6 bases from V and 0 bases from J; junction bases left unmatched: 14. The germline V gene has CDR1 MDHEN and CDR2 SYDVKM. CDR3 nucleotides: TGTGCCAGCAGGGGGGGGAAGGGCACTCCAATCTCCTACGAGCAGTACTTC. This sequence encodes CASRGGKGTPISYEQYF.

This clonotype was counted many times. This chain joins TRBV6-5 and TRBJ1-1; D perhaps matches TRBD1 (5 bases). The germline V and J ends were trimmed by 5 bases and 7 bases, with 11 bases remaining between them. Germline CDR1 and CDR2: MNHEY and SVGAGI. The length of the CDR3 is 12 residues. The CDR3 loop reads CASSPRGIEAFF. The CDR3 bases are TGTGCCAGCAGTCCAAGGGGCATTGAAGCTTTCTTT.

This chain connects TRBV7-8 to TRBJ1-4; D is unclear. In germline, CDR1 is SGHVS, CDR2 FQNEAQ. V dropped 5 bases and J dropped 8 bases, with 21 bases sitting between them. The CDR3 has 16 amino acids. The CDR3 loop reads CASSHEGPMIEEKLFF. In DNA form, the CDR3 reads TGTGCCAGCAGCCACGAGGGCCCGATGATCGAGGAAAAACTGTTTTTT.

Ten or more counts support this clonotype. This chain connects TRBV29-1 to TRBJ2-5; D possibly uses TRBD1 or TRBD2 (6 bases each). This CDR3 is 14 amino acids long. Trimming cost V 5 bases and J 7 bases, with 20 bases left between them. In germline, CDR1 is SQVTM, CDR2 ANQGSEA. The CDR3 here is CSVQGRPANGTQYF. In DNA, the CDR3 is TGCAGCGTTCAGGGGAGGCCTGCCAACGGGACCCAGTACTTC.

The chain recombines TRBV7-2 with TRBJ1-2; D gene unclear. The CDR3 has 14 residues. Trimming pared 0 bases from V and 2 bases from J, leaving 7 bases between. Germline V gene data show CDR1 as SGHTA and CDR2 as FQGNSA. Written as DNA, the CDR3 is TGTGCCAGCAGCTTAGCAACAGTAAACTATGGCTACACCTTC. Amino acid sequence: CASSLATVNYGYTF.

This clonotype was seen at least ten times. This sequence joins TRBV10-2 and TRBJ1-5; the D is unclear. Germline V gene sequence: CDR1 WSHSY, CDR2 SAAADI. Trimming took off 2 bases at V and 2 bases at J, with 7 bases between the two ends. The CDR3 loop spans 14 amino acids. Here the CDR3 reads CASSEPDRNQPQHF. The CDR3 region has the DNA TGCGCCAGCAGTGAGCCAGACCGCAATCAGCCCCAGCATTTT.

Ten or more counts support this clonotype. This sequence joins TRBV7-6 and TRBJ2-7, with 8 bases lining up with TRBD1. Looked up from germline, CDR1 is SGHVS and CDR2 is FNYEAQ. The CDR3 contains 16 residues. The ends lost 5 bases at V and 2 bases at J; junction bases unmatched: 11. The CDR3 protein is CASSPGGSAAPYEQYF. DNA of the CDR3: TGTGCCAGCAGCCCAGGGGGCAGCGCAGCTCCCTACGAGCAGTACTTC.

This clonotype was observed a few times. The chain has TRBV24-1 and TRBJ2-1; weak D call: TRBD1 (5 bases). The V and J ends lost 0 bases and 8 bases respectively, with 7 bases between them. The V gene's germline CDR1 is KGHDR and CDR2 SFDVKD. The CDR3 sequence is 13 residues long. The CDR3 sequence: CATSDLWGDEQFF. DNA for the CDR3: TGTGCCACCAGTGATTTGTGGGGCGATGAGCAGTTCTTC.

This clonotype was observed a few times. Written as DNA, the CDR3 is TGTGCCACCCTGGACAGGCCAGCCTACGAGCAGTACTTC. It specifies CATLDRPAYEQYF. The chain couples TRBV28 to TRBJ2-7; 7 bases line up with TRBD1. V was clipped by 10 bases and J by 2 bases; unmatched bases: 8. The CDR3 is 13 amino acids. Germline values: CDR1 MDHEN, CDR2 SYDVKM.

This clonotype was picked up many times. The rearrangement joins TRBV4-1 to TRBJ1-4, with D possibly being TRBD1 (5 bases). CDR1 and CDR2 from the germline V gene are MGHRA and YSYEKL. The CDR3 contains 13 residues. Trimming removed 2 bases from V and 8 bases from J, with 9 bases in between. CDR3 in amino acids: CASSQLPGEKLFF. In DNA form, the CDR3 reads TGCGCCAGCAGCCAACTCCCAGGGGAAAAACTGTTTTTT.

This clonotype was counted ten times or more. This chain's CDR3 is CSVEDAAGGNTIYF. CDR3 DNA: TGCAGCGTTGAAGATGCAGCTGGTGGAAACACCATATATTTT. V and J are TRBV29-1 and TRBJ1-3; D gene uncertain. V lost 0 bases to trimming and J lost 3 bases, with 9 bases between them. Germline V CDR1 and CDR2: SQVTM, ANQGSEA. The CDR3 is made up of 14 amino acids.

This clonotype was picked up many times. This chain connects TRBV5-1 to TRBJ1-1, with D possibly TRBD1 on 6 matching bases. The CDR3 loop spans 15 amino acids. Germline CDR1 reads SGHRS; CDR2 reads YFSETQ. The V gene lost 2 bases and the J gene lost 4 bases, with 15 bases spanning the gap. CDR3 bases: TGCGCCAGCAGCTTAGACGGGGGCCAAGGCACTGAAGCTTTCTTT. This gives the protein CASSLDGGQGTEAFF.

The chain employs TRBV27 and TRBJ2-1, with D perhaps TRBD1 or TRBD2 (6 bases each). The ends were cut back, 8 bases at V and 4 bases at J, with 12 bases in the middle. This CDR3 comprises 13 residues. The germline CDR1 and CDR2 sequences are MNHEY and SMNVEV (reference sequence). The CDR3 protein is CASQGSGYNEQFF. CDR3 in DNA: TGTGCCAGCCAGGGGAGCGGGTACAATGAGCAGTTCTTC.

The rearrangement joins TRBV14 to TRBJ2-7, with a tentative D call TRBD1 (6 bases). Looked up from germline, CDR1 is SGHDN and CDR2 is FVKESK. With 0 bases removed from V and 6 bases from J, the gap between germline ends came to 12 bases. This CDR3 contains 14 residues. CDR3 DNA sequence: TGTGCCAGCAGCCAAGATAGGGGGTCCCGCGAGCAGTACTTC. Its protein is CASSQDRGSREQYF.

Points on this clonotype: A much larger clone lies one base from this, so it may be a read error. The chain links TRBV4-3 to TRBJ2-3; a possible D gene is TRBD2 (5 bases). The CDR3 is 16 amino acids. CDR1 is LGHNA and CDR2 is YSLEER in the germline V gene. CDR3 bases: TGCGCCAGCAGCCAAGCGGAGGCCGCTAGCACAGTTACGCAGTATTTT. It translates to CASSQAEAASTVTQYF.

The chain links TRBV20-1 to TRBJ1-1; a possible D gene is TRBD1 (6 bases). Per the germline V gene, CDR1 is DFQATT and CDR2 is SNEGSKA (reference sequence). Trimming took off 0 bases at V and 10 bases at J, with 21 bases between the two ends. CDR3 length equals 15 residues. CDR3 sequence: CSARDRGGGLSGAFF. In nucleotides, the CDR3 is TGCAGTGCTAGAGACAGAGGGGGGGGTTTGAGTGGAGCTTTCTTT.

There are a few counts of this clonotype. This sequence joins TRBV28 and TRBJ1-5, with TRBD1 matching over 8 bases. Per the germline V gene, CDR1 is MDHEN and CDR2 is SYDVKM. V shed 4 bases, J shed 2 bases, and the junction held 7 bases outside the gene matches. The CDR3 contains 16 residues. CDR3 nucleotide sequence: TGTGCCAGCAGTTGGCAGGGGGCGCGGGGCAATCAGCCCCAGCATTTT. Translated, it gives CASSWQGARGNQPQHF. Complete variable domain (other parts from reference TRBV28 and TRBJ1-5): DVKVTQSSRYLVKRTGEKVFLECVQDMDHENMFWYRQDPGLGLRLIYFSYDVKMKEKGDIPEGYSVSREKKERFSLILESASTNQTSMYLCASSWQGARGNQPQHFGDGTRLSIL.

Many counts were recorded for this clonotype. The chain employs TRBV29-1 and TRBJ2-7; D gene uncertain. Trimming removed 7 bases at V and 2 bases at J, with 9 bases between. This CDR3 spans 11 amino acids. CDR1 SQVTM and CDR2 ANQGSEA come from the germline V gene. CDR3 region: CSGVQAYEQYF. The CDR3 DNA follows: TGCAGCGGGGTACAAGCCTACGAGCAGTACTTC.

This clonotype was observed at least ten times. This chain links TRBV6-5 with TRBJ1-2; D call uncertain. Trimming pared 6 bases from V and 5 bases from J, leaving 13 bases between. Per the germline V gene, CDR1 is MNHEY and CDR2 is SVGAGI. The CDR3 is 13 amino acids. The CDR3 is CASRSPSAYGYTF. CDR3 DNA sequence: TGTGCCAGCAGGTCTCCCTCCGCTTATGGCTACACCTTC.

This clonotype was counted ten times or more. The gene calls are TRBV3-1 and TRBJ2-7, with TRBD1 matching 8 bases. J was trimmed by 5 bases and V by 4 bases; bases with no gene match: 10. The germline gives CDR1 LGHDT, CDR2 YNNKEL (reference sequence). CDR3 length: 15 residues. The CDR3 region has the DNA TGTGCCAGCAGCCCCACACCACAGGGGGTTAACGAGCAGTACTTC. Protein: CASSPTPQGVNEQYF.